One sample yielded the 4 T cell receptor beta chains listed below, sequenced in a study of technical replicates of blood from several donors. Libraries were prepared by immunoSEQ multiplex PCR; TCRdb keeps only in-frame clonotypes and omits some of them. Of tens of thousands of clones listed, just under 95% are singletons. Source material: T cells isolated from PBMCs. These receptors all come from a human donor in good health.

The V gene is TRBV9, the J gene TRBJ2-1; TRBD2 agrees at 13 bases. The germline gives CDR1 SGDLS, CDR2 YYNGEE. The CDR3 runs to 15 residues. Unmatched junction bases numbered 3, after V lost 3 bases and J lost 6 bases. CDR3 region: CASSDTSGRANEQFF. For the CDR3, the DNA is TGTGCCAGCAGCGACACTAGCGGGAGGGCCAATGAGCAGTTCTTC.

This sequence joins TRBV4-1 and TRBJ2-1; a possible D gene is TRBD1 (5 bases). CDR3 size: 13 residues. Germline V gives CDR1 MGHRA, CDR2 YSYEKL. Trimming stripped 0 bases from V and 9 bases from J, with 9 bases between. As DNA, the CDR3 is TGCGCCAGCAGCCAAGATGGGCAGGGTGAGCAGTTCTTC. This translates into CASSQDGQGEQFF.

This CDR3 is CSVVRSGELFF. In DNA, the CDR3 is TGCAGCGTGGTGCGTAGCGGGGAGCTGTTTTTT. The chain has TRBV29-1 and TRBJ2-2; no definite D call. The CDR3 contains 11 residues. V dropped 6 bases and J dropped 7 bases, with 9 bases sitting between them. CDR1 is SQVTM, CDR2 ANQGSEA, per germline.

The rearrangement joins TRBV9 to TRBJ1-2; 11 bases are shared with TRBD1. The CDR3 totals 14 residues. Germline-derived CDR1 and CDR2 are SGDLS and YYNGEE. Unmatched junction bases numbered 5, after V lost 4 bases and J lost 6 bases. Written as DNA, the CDR3 is TGTGCCAGCAGCTCGGACAGGGGGCAACATGGCTACACCTTC. Its protein is CASSSDRGQHGYTF.